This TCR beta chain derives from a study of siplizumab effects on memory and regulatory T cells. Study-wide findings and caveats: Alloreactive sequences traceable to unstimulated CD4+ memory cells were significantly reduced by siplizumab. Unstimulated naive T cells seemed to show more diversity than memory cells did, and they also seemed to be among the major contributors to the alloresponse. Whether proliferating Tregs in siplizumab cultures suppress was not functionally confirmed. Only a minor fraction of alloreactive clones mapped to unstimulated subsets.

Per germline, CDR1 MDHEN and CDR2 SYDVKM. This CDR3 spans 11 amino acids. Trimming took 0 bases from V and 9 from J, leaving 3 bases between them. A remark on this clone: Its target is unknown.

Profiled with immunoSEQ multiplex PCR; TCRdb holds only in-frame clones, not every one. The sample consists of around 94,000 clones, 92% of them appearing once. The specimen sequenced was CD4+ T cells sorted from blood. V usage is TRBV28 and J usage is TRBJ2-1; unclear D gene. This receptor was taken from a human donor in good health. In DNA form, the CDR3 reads TGTGCCAGCAGTTTATGGCGTGAGCAGTTCTTC. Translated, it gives CASSLWREQFF.